This TCR beta chain was identified during a study of OX40 agonist ivuxolimab in advanced cancers. Study results and caveats: CD8+ T cells showed, on average, more clonal expansion than CD4+ cells.

The repertoire was sequenced with immunoSEQ multiplex PCR; TCRdb's copy has only in-frame clones and lacks some. The sample lists around 85,000 clones; 91% were seen once. Losses at the gene ends were 5 bases for V and 5 bases for J; bases not matched to a gene: 12. Germline CDR1 is SGHTA and CDR2 is FQGNSA. The CDR3 contains 18 residues. On this clone: Its antigen is unidentified.

The sequence came from an adult with an advanced solid tumor such as melanoma, head and neck, liver or kidney cancer. This sequence joins TRBV7-2 and TRBJ2-3, with TRBD2 matching over 14 bases. The specimen comprised CD4+ or CD8+ T cells sorted from blood, sampled in a trial of the OX40 agonist ivuxolimab. CDR3 loop: CASSTQGLAGGLIDTQYF. DNA of the CDR3: TGTGCCAGCAGCACCCAAGGACTAGCGGGAGGTTTGATAGATACGCAGTATTTT.